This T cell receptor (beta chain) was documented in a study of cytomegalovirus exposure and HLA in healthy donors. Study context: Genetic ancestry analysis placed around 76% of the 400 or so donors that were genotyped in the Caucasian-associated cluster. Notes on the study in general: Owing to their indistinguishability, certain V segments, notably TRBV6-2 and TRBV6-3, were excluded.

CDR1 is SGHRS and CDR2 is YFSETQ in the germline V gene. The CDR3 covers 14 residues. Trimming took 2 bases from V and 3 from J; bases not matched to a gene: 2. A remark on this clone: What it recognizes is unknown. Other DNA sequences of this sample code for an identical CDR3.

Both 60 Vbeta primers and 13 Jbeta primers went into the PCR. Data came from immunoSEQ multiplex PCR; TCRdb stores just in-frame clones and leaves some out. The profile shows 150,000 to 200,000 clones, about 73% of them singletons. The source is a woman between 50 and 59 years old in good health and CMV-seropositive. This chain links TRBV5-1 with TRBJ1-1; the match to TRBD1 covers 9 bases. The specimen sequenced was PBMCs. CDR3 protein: CASSLRTGDTEAFF. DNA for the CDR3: TGCGCCAGCAGCTTACGGACAGGGGACACTGAAGCTTTCTTT.